The T cell receptor (beta chain) under discussion was sequenced for a study of technical replicates of blood from a handful of donors. From germline, CDR1 is MNHNS and CDR2 SASEGT. This CDR3 has 14 residues. V was pared by 1 base and J by 6 bases, with 12 bases between. Sequencing used immunoSEQ multiplex PCR; TCRdb keeps in-frame clones, though not all of them. The data contain some 100,000 clones, approximately 96% of them singletons. V is TRBV6-1 and J is TRBJ1-2; D may be TRBD1 (5 bases). What was sequenced was T cells isolated from PBMCs. The sequence derives from a human donor in good health. CDR3 sequence reads: CASSEETVIDGYTF. The DNA of the CDR3 is TGTGCCAGCAGTGAAGAGACAGTTATAGATGGCTACACCTTC.